The sequence of this TCR beta chain was determined in a study of regulatory T cells in long-lasting Graves disease. This clonotype was seen ten or more times. As for time point: newly diagnosed GD, antithyroid drugs for less than 3 months. From RNA extracted from PBMCs, the TCR library was made. Germline assignment: CDR1 SGHVS and CDR2 FNYEAQ. This CDR3 spans 16 amino acids. V lost 6 bases to trimming and J lost 2 bases; unmatched junction nucleotides: 7. Both iRepertoire HTBI primers and Arm-PCR of CDR3 regions were used to build the TCR beta libraries. TCRdb redid the calling of the multiplex PCR reads with MiXCR, one entry per CDR3 protein. In the table there are 350,000 to 450,000 distinct CDR3 sequences, about 15% of which are singletons. These data were also filed under a second study, of T cells in Graves' hyperthyroidism and ophthalmopathy. That study reports: HTBI primers were employed in a first-round RT-PCR of the TCR CDR3.

The sequencing used peripheral blood mononuclear cells (PBMCs), collected at new diagnosis, from a patient treated with antithyroid drugs. The origin of this receptor is a woman in her thirties with Graves disease. The chain links TRBV7-6 to TRBJ2-7, with 13 bases fitting TRBD2. The CDR3 spells CASSSFTSGGAYEQYF. CDR3 nucleotides: TGTGCCAGCAGTTCCTTTACTAGCGGGGGGGCCTACGAGCAGTACTTC.